The present TCR beta chain was sequenced within a study of spatial heterogeneity in lung cancer. The overall study: Sequence detection consistently recorded a greater number of beta-chain than alpha-chain sequences.

Study-wide points: Ubiquitous expanded tumor TCRs surfaced in blood more at resection than they did at follow-up.

This clonotype was recorded many times. Its antigen is as yet unknown. The CDR3 consists of 16 residues. From germline, CDR1 is DFQATT and CDR2 SNEGSKA (reference sequence). Trimming at V came to 5 bases and at J to 3 bases, leaving 11 bases not matched to a gene. TCR cDNA molecules each carried a unique molecular identifier. MiXCR, applied by TCRdb to the 5' RACE reads, yields one record per CDR3 protein. This table has some 52,000 distinct CDR3 sequences, approximately 7% appearing once. The sample's time point: sample taken at primary tumor resection. Extraction of whole RNA from tumor, nontumor lung or frozen PBMC preceded unsorted sequencing. The donor group consisted of 55 to 85 patients who had untreated, early-stage non-small cell lung cancer.

The sample consisted of PBMCs, taken at surgery. The clonotype was recovered from a female donor with early-stage non-small cell lung cancer. This rearrangement joins TRBV20-1 to TRBJ2-3; 10 positions agree with TRBD2. The CDR3 DNA is TGCAGTGCTTCCGAAGCGGGGGGGCCCGCAACAGATACGCAGTATTTT. This gives the protein CSASEAGGPATDTQYF.